This entry concerns a single T cell receptor beta chain. The target antigen is unknown. The data originate from a study of shared clonotypes between healthy human individuals. Study observations and caveats: A limitation of the genetic and exposure-history diversity represented arose from few donors. Of the naive CD4 clonotypes, approximately 5% were shared across a few donors. Estimated richness was generally greater in naive than memory subsets.

Generated by immunoSEQ multiplex PCR, the TCRdb table keeps only in-frame clones and is missing some. The repertoire holds roughly 1,000,000 clones, with around 78% as singletons. This sequence was found in a man younger than 35 in good health. Some clones in this sample may be carry-over from other donors' samples. The sequencing input was memory CD4+ T cells from PBMCs. Described subset: CD45RA-negative fraction.

The CDR3 sequence: CASGKAVQGGQYF. The CDR3, as DNA: TGTGCCAGCGGGAAGGCCGTCCAAGGGGGCCAGTACTTC. The V call is TRBV6-1, the J call TRBJ2-5; a weak D match, TRBD1 (6 bases). Trimming took off 8 bases at V and 10 bases at J, with 20 bases between the two ends. The CDR3 sequence is 13 residues long. The germline V gene has CDR1 MNHNS and CDR2 SASEGT.